These 2 T cell receptor beta chains came from one sample sequenced in a study of shared clonotypes between healthy human individuals. Sequenced by immunoSEQ multiplex PCR; TCRdb stores in-frame clones only, minus some. The table records a few million clones, 85% to 95% of them present only once. The sequenced sample consisted of naive CD4+ T cells sorted from blood. Subset noted: CD45RA+ positively selected. These receptors were obtained from a man aged 18 to 29 in good health.

J is TRBJ2-7 and V is TRBV5-4; D remains unclear. Trimming stripped 5 bases from V and 4 bases from J, with 10 bases between. Germline CDR1 SGHNT, CDR2 YYREEE (reference sequence). The CDR3 totals 12 residues. The CDR3 DNA is TGTGCCAGCAGTTATCTTCTGTACGAGCAGTACTTC. Encoded protein: CASSYLLYEQYF. Supplemented by reference TRBV5-4 and TRBJ2-7, the full variable domain reads ETGVTQSPTHLIKTRGQQVTLRCSSQSGHNTVSWYQQALGQGPQFIFQYYREEENGRGNFPPRFSGLQFPNYSSELNVNALELDDSALYLCASSYLLYEQYFGPGTRLTVT.

The V and J genes are TRBV27 and TRBJ2-1, with 7 positions matching TRBD1. From germline, CDR1 is MNHEY and CDR2 SMNVEV (reference sequence). The CDR3 is 16 residues long. V lost 5 bases to trimming and J lost 3 bases; unmatched junction nucleotides: 10. CDR3 loop: CASSPQAGTVYNEQFF. As DNA, the CDR3 is TGTGCCAGCAGTCCCCAAGCCGGGACAGTCTACAATGAGCAGTTCTTC.